Presented here are 3 T cell receptor beta chains from one specimen sequenced in a study of cytomegalovirus exposure and HLA in healthy donors. The PCR contained 60 Vbeta and 13 Jbeta primers. This table comes from immunoSEQ multiplex PCR, and its TCRdb copy is limited to in-frame clones, with some not included. The sample shows some 130,000 clones, and roughly 1.4% sits with its ten largest clones. The sequenced material came from PBMCs. These receptor sequences come from a woman aged 40 to 55 in good health and CMV-seronegative.

V usage is TRBV6-1 and J usage is TRBJ2-2, with D uncertain. This CDR3 contains 14 residues. Trimming removed 0 bases at V and 0 bases at J, with 2 bases between. The germline CDR1 and CDR2 sequences are MNHNS and SASEGT. DNA of the CDR3: TGTGCCAGCAGTGAAGCCTCGAACACCGGGGAGCTGTTTTTT. Translating it yields CASSEASNTGELFF.

V is TRBV13 and J is TRBJ1-1, with 9 positions matching TRBD1. Germline V CDR1 and CDR2: PRHDT, FYEKMQ (reference sequence). This CDR3 has 17 residues. The V segment lost 1 base and the J segment 4 bases; nucleotides outside the gene matches: 10. CDR3 bases: TGTGCCAGCAGCTTAGTATTGTGGGACAGGGACCCCACTGAAGCTTTCTTT. Translated: CASSLVLWDRDPTEAFF.

The J gene is TRBJ1-6, the V gene TRBV27; 7 bases match TRBD1. Germline V gene sequence: CDR1 MNHEY, CDR2 SMNVEV (reference sequence). This CDR3 is built from 14 residues. The J segment lost 7 bases and the V segment lost 4 bases, leaving 4 bases of the junction unmatched. CDR3 bases: TGTGCCAGCAGTTCCGGGACAGCGAATTCACCCCTCCACTTT. Translation gives CASSSGTANSPLHF.